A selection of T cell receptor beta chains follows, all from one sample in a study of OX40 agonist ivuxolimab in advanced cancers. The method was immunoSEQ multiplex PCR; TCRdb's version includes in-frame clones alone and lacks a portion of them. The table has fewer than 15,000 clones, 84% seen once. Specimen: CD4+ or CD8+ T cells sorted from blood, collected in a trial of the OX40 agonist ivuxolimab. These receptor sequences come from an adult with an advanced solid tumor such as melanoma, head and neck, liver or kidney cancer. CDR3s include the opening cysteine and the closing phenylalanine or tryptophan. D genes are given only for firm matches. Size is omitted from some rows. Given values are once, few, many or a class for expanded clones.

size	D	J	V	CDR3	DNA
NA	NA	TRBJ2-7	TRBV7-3	CASSAGPAGSYEQYF	TGTGCCAGCAGCGCTGGGCCAGCGGGCTCCTACGAGCAGTACTTC
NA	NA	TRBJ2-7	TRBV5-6	CASSFHPYEQYF	TGTGCCAGCAGCTTCCATCCCTACGAGCAGTACTTC
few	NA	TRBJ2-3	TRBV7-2	CASSPSPTIPDTQYF	TGTGCCAGCAGCCCATCCCCGACTATCCCGGATACGCAGTATTTT
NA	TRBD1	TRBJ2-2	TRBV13	CASSSGTAGELFF	TGTGCCAGCAGCTCGGGGACAGCCGGGGAGCTGTTTTTT
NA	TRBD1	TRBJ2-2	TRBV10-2	CASSERWWTGRAGELFF	TGCGCCAGCAGTGAGAGGTGGTGGACAGGGCGGGCCGGGGAGCTGTTTTTT
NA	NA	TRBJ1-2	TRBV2	CASSESPPDYGYTF	TGTGCCAGCAGTGAGTCCCCTCCCGACTATGGCTACACCTTC
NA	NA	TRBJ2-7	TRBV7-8	CASSSTGSDEQYF	TGTGCCAGCAGTTCAACAGGGTCGGATGAGCAGTACTTC
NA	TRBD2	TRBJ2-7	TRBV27	CASSSGGFYEQYF	TGTGCCAGCAGCAGCGGGGGGTTCTACGAGCAGTACTTC
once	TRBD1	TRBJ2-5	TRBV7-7	CASSSRDSRQETQYF	TGTGCTAGCAGCTCCCGGGACAGCCGACAAGAGACCCAGTACTTC
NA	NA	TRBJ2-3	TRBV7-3	CASSLTLREPEKDTQYF	TGTGCCAGCAGCTTAACGTTGAGGGAGCCAGAGAAAGATACGCAGTATTTT
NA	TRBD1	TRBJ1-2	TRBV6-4	CASSDGTGYGYTF	TGTGCCAGCAGTGACGGGACAGGCTATGGCTACACCTTC
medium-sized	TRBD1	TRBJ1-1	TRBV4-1	CASSHYPPGTGGNTEAFF	TGCGCCAGCAGCCATTATCCACCCGGGACAGGGGGGAACACTGAAGCTTTCTTT
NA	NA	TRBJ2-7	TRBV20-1	CSAVAVYEQYF	TGCAGTGCAGTAGCAGTCTACGAGCAGTACTTC
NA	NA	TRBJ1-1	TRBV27	CASSLTGWWGRDTEAFF	TGTGCCAGCAGTTTAACAGGGTGGTGGGGGAGGGACACTGAAGCTTTCTTT
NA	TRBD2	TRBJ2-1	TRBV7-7	CASSLRIAGLSSYNEQFF	TGTGCTAGCAGCTTACGGATAGCGGGTCTAAGCTCCTACAATGAGCAGTTCTTC
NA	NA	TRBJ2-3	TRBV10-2	CASSRRGTDTQYF	TGCGCCAGCAGTCGGCGCGGCACAGATACGCAGTATTTT
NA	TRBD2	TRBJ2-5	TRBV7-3	CASSSGLGGWETQYF	TGTGCCAGCAGCTCGGGACTAGGAGGTTGGGAGACCCAGTACTTC
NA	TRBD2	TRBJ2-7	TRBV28	CASSWGLAGTYEQYF	TGTGCCAGCAGTTGGGGACTAGCGGGGACCTACGAGCAGTACTTC
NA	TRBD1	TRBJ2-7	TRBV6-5	CASSPRGQGGVEQYF	TGTGCCAGCAGTCCTAGGGGACAGGGAGGGGTCGAGCAGTACTTC
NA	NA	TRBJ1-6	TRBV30	CAPWSAGDSPLHF	TGTGCCCCCTGGTCGGCAGGGGATTCACCCCTCCACTTT
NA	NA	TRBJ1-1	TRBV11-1	CASSLDLAEKAFF	TGTGCCAGCAGCTTAGATCTGGCAGAAAAAGCTTTCTTT
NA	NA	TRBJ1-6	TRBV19	CASSIVGFTLHF	TGTGCCAGTAGTATAGTCGGGTTTACCCTCCACTTT
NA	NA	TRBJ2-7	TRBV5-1	CASTLIVGNYEQYF	TGCGCCAGCACCCTTATCGTCGGGAACTACGAGCAGTACTTC
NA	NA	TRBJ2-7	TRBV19	CASSIPTGIEQYF	TGTGCCAGTAGTATACCAACAGGGATCGAGCAGTACTTC
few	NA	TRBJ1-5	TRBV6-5	CASSPVGVGQPQHF	TGTGCCAGCAGCCCGGTAGGGGTCGGACAGCCCCAGCATTTT
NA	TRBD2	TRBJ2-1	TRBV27	CASSLQALADLYNEQFF	TGTGCCAGCAGTTTACAAGCCCTAGCGGATTTATACAATGAGCAGTTCTTC
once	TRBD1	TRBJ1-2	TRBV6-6	CASSGGQGLNYGYTF	TGTGCCAGCAGTGGCGGACAGGGGCTCAACTATGGCTACACCTTC
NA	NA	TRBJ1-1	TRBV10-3	CAISEGANTEAFF	TGTGCCATCAGTGAGGGCGCGAACACTGAAGCTTTCTTT
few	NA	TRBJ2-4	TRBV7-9	CASSSAPPLAKNIQYF	TGTGCCAGCAGCTCGGCCCCTCCATTAGCCAAAAACATTCAGTACTTC
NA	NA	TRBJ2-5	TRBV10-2	CASSERAGQETQYF	TGCGCCAGCAGTGAGAGGGCAGGGCAAGAGACCCAGTACTTC
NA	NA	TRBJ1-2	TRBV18	CASSPTEGRYGYTF	TGTGCCAGCTCACCGACAGAGGGCCGCTATGGCTACACCTTC
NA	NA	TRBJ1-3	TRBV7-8	CASSYLVGLGPGNTIYF	TGTGCCAGCAGCTACCTTGTGGGCCTCGGGCCCGGAAACACCATATATTTT
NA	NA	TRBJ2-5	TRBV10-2	CASSEGGGTQYF	TGCGCCAGCAGTGAGGGAGGGGGGACCCAGTACTTC
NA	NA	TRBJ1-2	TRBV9	CASRDPGPDYGYTF	TGTGCCAGCAGAGACCCAGGGCCTGACTATGGCTACACCTTC
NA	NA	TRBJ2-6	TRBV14	CASSRRGAGANVLTF	TGTGCCAGCAGCCGAAGGGGGGCTGGGGCCAACGTCCTGACTTTC
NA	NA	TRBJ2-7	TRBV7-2	CASSLDRAYEQYF	TGTGCCAGCAGCTTAGACAGGGCTTACGAGCAGTACTTC
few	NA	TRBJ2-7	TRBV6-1	CASSLYASYEQYF	TGTGCCAGCAGCCTATACGCTAGCTACGAGCAGTACTTC
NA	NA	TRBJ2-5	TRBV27	CASGRQRQETQYF	TGTGCCAGCGGCCGACAGAGACAAGAGACCCAGTACTTC
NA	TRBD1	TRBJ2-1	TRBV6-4	CASSDHRTGRDEQFF	TGTGCCAGCAGTGACCACAGGACAGGGCGCGATGAGCAGTTCTTC
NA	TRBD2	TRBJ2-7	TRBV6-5	CASSQSGSVLEEQYF	TGTGCCAGCAGTCAAAGCGGGAGCGTTCTAGAAGAGCAGTACTTC
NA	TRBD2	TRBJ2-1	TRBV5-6	CASSGALAGYNEQFF	TGTGCCAGCAGCGGCGCGCTAGCGGGGTACAATGAGCAGTTCTTC
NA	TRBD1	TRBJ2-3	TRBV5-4	CASSPTTGEADTQYF	TGTGCCAGCAGCCCTACAACAGGGGAAGCAGATACGCAGTATTTT
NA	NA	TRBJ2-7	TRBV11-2	CASTHSPDGTYEQYF	TGTGCCAGCACGCACTCGCCGGACGGAACCTACGAGCAGTACTTC
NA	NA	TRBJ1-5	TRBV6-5	CASIPLYSSNQPQHF	TGTGCCAGCATTCCCCTTTATTCCAGCAATCAGCCCCAGCATTTT
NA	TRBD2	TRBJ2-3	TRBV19	CASSYTSVFADTQYF	TGTGCCAGTAGCTATACTAGCGTTTTTGCAGATACGCAGTATTTT
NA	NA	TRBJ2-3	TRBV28	CASSIPGPVLLNTQYF	TGTGCCAGCAGTATACCGGGCCCCGTCCTTTTGAATACGCAGTATTTT
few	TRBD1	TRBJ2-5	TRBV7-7	CASSSQDRGTQETQYF	TGTGCTAGCAGCTCTCAGGACAGGGGGACACAAGAGACCCAGTACTTC
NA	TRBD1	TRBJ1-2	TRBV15	CATSRPDRGQEGYTF	TGTGCCACCAGCAGACCTGACAGGGGGCAAGAAGGCTACACCTTC
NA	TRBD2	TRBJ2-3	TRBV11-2	CASSLVTSGSDTQYF	TGTGCCAGCAGCTTAGTGACTAGCGGCTCAGATACGCAGTATTTT
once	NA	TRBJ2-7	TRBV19	CASSGGYEQYF	TGTGCCAGTAGTGGAGGTTACGAGCAGTACTTC